In this sample, the clone carrying this T cell receptor beta chain turned up many times. A junction boundary mismatches the germline segment, possibly from a read error. RNA transcripts provided the source from which TCR beta CDR3 regions were amplified. Carried out on the TCR CDR3, a first-round RT-PCR used the HTBI primer set. TCRdb called the multiplex PCR reads again in MiXCR, with one record for every CDR3 protein. The sample consists of about 520,000 distinct CDR3 sequences, around 24% of them appearing once. This entry belongs to a study of T cells in Graves' hyperthyroidism and ophthalmopathy. Sample: blood. The clonotype originates from a woman between 25 and 40 years old with Graves' ophthalmopathy.

CDR3 sequence (DNA): TGCGCCTGCAGGGGAGAGGCTGAAGCTTTCTTT. Encoded protein: CACRGEAEAFF. V and J are TRBV5-1 and TRBJ1-1; D is possibly TRBD1 (6 bases). This CDR3 is 11 amino acids long. The V gene's germline CDR1 is SGHRS and CDR2 YFSETQ.